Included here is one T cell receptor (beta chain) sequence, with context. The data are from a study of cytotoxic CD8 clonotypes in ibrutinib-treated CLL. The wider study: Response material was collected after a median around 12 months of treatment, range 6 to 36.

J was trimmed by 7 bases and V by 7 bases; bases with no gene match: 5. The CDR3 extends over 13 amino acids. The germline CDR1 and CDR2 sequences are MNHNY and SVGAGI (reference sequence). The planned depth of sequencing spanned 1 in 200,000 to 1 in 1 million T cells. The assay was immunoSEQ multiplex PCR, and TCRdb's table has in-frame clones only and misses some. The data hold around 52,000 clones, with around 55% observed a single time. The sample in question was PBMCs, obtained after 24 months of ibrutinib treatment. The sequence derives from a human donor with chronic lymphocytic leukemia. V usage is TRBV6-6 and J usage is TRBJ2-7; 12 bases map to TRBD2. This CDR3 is CASKGLAGSEQYF. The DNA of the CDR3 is TGTGCCAGCAAGGGACTAGCGGGTAGTGAGCAGTACTTC.